What follows are 22 T cell receptor beta chains derived from one specimen sequenced in a study of blood T cell repertoires in COVID-19. The method was immunoSEQ multiplex PCR; TCRdb's version includes in-frame clones alone and lacks a portion of them. The sample carries some 460,000 clones, nearly 90% recorded once. The sequencing sample was made of PBMCs or T cells enriched from blood (not recorded which). The receptors derive from a woman in her late teens or twenties with acute COVID-19.

The chain is built from TRBV5-1 and TRBJ2-7; TRBD1 aligns across 8 bases. The CDR3 has 13 amino acids. The germline V gene encodes CDR1 SGHRS and CDR2 YFSETQ. With 2 bases clipped from V and 6 bases from J, the junction kept 4 bases outside the gene matches. Written as DNA, the CDR3 is TGCGCCAGCAGCTTAGGACAGGGCGGCGAGCAGTACTTC. Its translation is CASSLGQGGEQYF.

This rearrangement joins TRBV6-5 to TRBJ1-1, with 7 bases that match TRBD1. CDR1 MNHEY and CDR2 SVGAGI come from the germline V gene. V lost 6 bases, J lost 1 base, and 5 bases stayed unmatched. The CDR3 is made up of 14 amino acids. Here the CDR3 DNA reads TGTGCCAGCAGACCACAGGGGAAGAACACTGAAGCTTTCTTT. This encodes CASRPQGKNTEAFF.

The chain employs TRBV19 and TRBJ2-3; a weak D match, TRBD2 (6 bases). CDR1 is LNHDA and CDR2 is SQIVND in the germline V gene (reference sequence). The CDR3 is 14 residues long. Between the trimmed V and J ends, which lost 6 bases and 0 bases, there was a span of 10 bases. The CDR3 nucleotides read TGTGCCAGTAGCAGCGGACTAAGCACAGATACGCAGTATTTT. Amino acid sequence: CASSSGLSTDTQYF. Full variable domain (missing parts from reference TRBV19 and TRBJ2-3): DGGITQSPKYLFRKEGQNVTLSCEQNLNHDAMYWYRQDPGQGLRLIYYSQIVNDFQKGDIAEGYSVSREKKESFPLTVTSAQKNPTAFYLCASSSGLSTDTQYFGPGTRLTVL.

The chain employs TRBV19 and TRBJ2-3; maybe TRBD2 (6 bases). CDR3 size: 14 residues. The V end lost 5 bases, the J end lost 2 bases, and 11 bases lay between the germline ends. Germline V gene data show CDR1 as LNHDA and CDR2 as SQIVND (reference sequence). In DNA, the CDR3 is TGTGCCAGTAGTCCGGGGACTTTCACAGATACGCAGTATTTT. It encodes CASSPGTFTDTQYF. The full variable domain, in which reference TRBV19 and TRBJ2-3 provide the parts outside the CDR3, is DGGITQSPKYLFRKEGQNVTLSCEQNLNHDAMYWYRQDPGQGLRLIYYSQIVNDFQKGDIAEGYSVSREKKESFPLTVTSAQKNPTAFYLCASSPGTFTDTQYFGPGTRLTVL.

The count of this clone is one. This chain uses TRBV11-3 with TRBJ2-5, with 7 bases identical to TRBD2. After removal of 0 bases from V and 1 base from J, the junction contained 2 bases not matched to a gene. Per germline, CDR1 SGHNT and CDR2 YENEEA. CDR3 size: 15 residues. CDR3 in DNA: TGTGCCAGCAGCTTAGATTGCGGGAGCCAAGAGACCCAGTACTTC. It is translated as CASSLDCGSQETQYF. Combining the CDR3 with reference TRBV11-3 and TRBJ2-5 gives the whole variable domain EAGVVQSPRYKIIEKKQPVAFWCNPISGHNTLYWYLQNLGQGPELLIRYENEEAVDDSQLPKDRFSAERLKGVDSTLKIQPAELGDSAVYLCASSLDCGSQETQYFGPGTRLLVL.

The gene calls are TRBV27 and TRBJ2-7, with 8 bases aligning to TRBD1. The V and J ends lost 3 bases and 7 bases, in that order; junction bases with no gene match: 20. The CDR3 runs to 18 residues. The V gene's germline CDR1 is MNHEY and CDR2 SMNVEV (reference sequence). The DNA for the CDR3 is TGTGCCAGCAGTTTCCGGAGTACGTCGAAGCAGGGGGCAGATGAGCAGTACTTC. This translates into CASSFRSTSKQGADEQYF.

The rearrangement links TRBV14 to TRBJ2-7, with 9 bases identical to TRBD1. Germline CDR1 SGHDN, CDR2 FVKESK. V trimming: 3 bases; J trimming: 4 bases; junction bases outside the gene matches: 7. CDR3 size: 15 residues. CDR3 amino acids: CASSQRTGVGYEQYF. CDR3 in DNA: TGTGCCAGCAGCCAGAGGACAGGGGTAGGATACGAGCAGTACTTC.

This chain connects TRBV6-6 to TRBJ1-3; TRBD1 might be the D (5 bases). Germline V gene lookup returns CDR1 MNHNY and CDR2 SVGAGI (reference sequence). The CDR3 covers 16 residues. The V end lost 6 bases, the J end lost 1 base, and 16 bases lay between the germline ends. CDR3 nucleotides: TGTGCCAGCAGAGATCCTCAAGCAGGGTCTGGAAACACCATATATTTT. Translated, it gives CASRDPQAGSGNTIYF.

The DNA of the CDR3 is TGTGCCAGCAGCTTCGTGGGGGGTTTGAGGGAGACCCAGTACTTC. It encodes CASSFVGGLRETQYF. The rearrangement joins TRBV11-1 to TRBJ2-5; TRBD2 might be the D (6 bases). Trimming took off 3 bases at V and 5 bases at J, with 16 bases between the two ends. CDR3 size: 15 residues. Germline CDR1 and CDR2: SGHAT and FQDESV (reference sequence). The whole variable domain, filled in from reference TRBV11-1 and TRBJ2-5, reads EAEVAQSPRYKITEKSQAVAFWCDPISGHATLYWYRQILGQGPELLVQFQDESVVDDSQLPKDRFSAERLKGVDSTLKIQPAELGDSAMYLCASSFVGGLRETQYFGPGTRLLVL.

Turning to this clone: Other nucleotide sequences in the sample specify the same CDR3. The CDR3 DNA follows: TGTGCCACCAGTGACAGGGCCGGGGAGCTGTTTTTT. This gives the protein CATSDRAGELFF. The chain employs TRBV24-1 and TRBJ2-2; a weak D match, TRBD1 (5 bases). Per the germline V gene, CDR1 is KGHDR and CDR2 is SFDVKD. The CDR3 contains 12 residues. V lost 4 bases to trimming and J lost 6 bases, with 5 bases between them.

V and J are TRBV7-2 and TRBJ2-2, with 9 bases matching TRBD2. The CDR3 length is 17 residues. The germline CDR1 and CDR2 sequences are SGHTA and FQGNSA. V shed 5 bases, J shed 6 bases, and the junction held 13 bases outside the gene matches. DNA for the CDR3: TGTGCCAGCAGCCCACAGGGACTAGCAGGGAGGCCCGGGGAGCTGTTTTTT. It codes for CASSPQGLAGRPGELFF.

This clone appeared a single time. This chain connects TRBV2 to TRBJ1-2, with D perhaps matching TRBD1 (5 bases). Looked up from germline, CDR1 is SNHLY and CDR2 is FYNNEI. Trimming cost V 9 bases and J 4 bases, with 9 bases left between them. The CDR3 is 11 residues long. This CDR3 reads CARQAFYGYTF. The CDR3 DNA follows: TGTGCCAGACAGGCTTTCTATGGCTACACCTTC.

The CDR3 loop reads CASSPRGSSYEQYF. CDR3 nucleotides: TGTGCCAGCTCACCACGCGGGAGCTCCTACGAGCAGTACTTC. The chain couples TRBV18 to TRBJ2-7; 7 bases are shared with TRBD2. The CDR3 has 14 residues. In germline, CDR1 is KGHSH, CDR2 LQKENI. V dropped 1 base and J dropped 0; count of bases not matched to a gene: 0.

The chain uses TRBV5-1 and TRBJ2-5; D call uncertain. Germline lookup yields CDR1 SGHRS and CDR2 YFSETQ. The CDR3 length is 13 residues. V lost 3 bases and J lost 1, with 7 bases in between. In DNA, the CDR3 is TGCGCCAGCAGCTCGGCAGGCCAAGAGACCCAGTACTTC. This translates into CASSSAGQETQYF.

This clone was counted once. The rearrangement joins TRBV12-3 or TRBV12-4 to TRBJ2-1; TRBD1 is a possible D gene (5 bases). Deletions cut 7 bases from V and 10 bases from J, with 14 bases between. The CDR3 is made up of 12 amino acids. This CDR3 reads CASKDRDREQFF. For the CDR3, the DNA is TGTGCCAGCAAAGACCGCGACAGAGAGCAGTTCTTC.

The CDR3 here is CASSSTGAEQYF. CDR3 in DNA: TGCGCCAGCAGTTCGACAGGGGCCGAGCAGTACTTC. The chain uses TRBV10-1 and TRBJ2-7; 8 nucleotides agree with TRBD1. V lost 5 bases to trimming and J lost 6 bases; unmatched junction nucleotides: 3. CDR3 length: 12 residues. Germline V lookup: CDR1 WNHNN, CDR2 SYGVQD (reference sequence).

The V call is TRBV10-3, the J call TRBJ1-6; 7 bases align to TRBD1. Trimming took 6 bases from V and 5 from J; bases not matched to a gene: 13. The CDR3 consists of 17 residues. Germline-derived CDR1 and CDR2 are ENHRY and SYGVKD. The CDR3 protein is CAISLNFDREDNSPLHF. CDR3 bases: TGTGCCATCAGCCTAAACTTTGACAGGGAAGATAATTCACCCCTCCACTTT.

Only one count was recorded for this clone. The chain couples TRBV29-1 to TRBJ2-1; TRBD2 matches 12 bases. V lost 7 bases to trimming and J lost 7 bases; unmatched junction nucleotides: 14. CDR3 length: 16 amino acids. Germline CDR1 reads SQVTM; CDR2 reads ANQGSEA. As DNA, the CDR3 is TGCAGCGGCAGGAAACTTTCGACTAGCGGGGGTAATGAGCAGTTCTTC. Translating it yields CSGRKLSTSGGNEQFF.

V gene TRBV12-3 or TRBV12-4 combines with J gene TRBJ2-5; no definite D call. The germline V and J ends were trimmed by 6 bases and 3 bases, with 5 bases remaining between them. The CDR3 has 11 amino acids. Here the CDR3 reads CASRHEETQYF. As DNA, the CDR3 is TGTGCCAGCAGACATGAAGAGACCCAGTACTTC.

The chain carries TRBV7-2 and TRBJ2-3, with D perhaps matching TRBD1 (5 bases). V was trimmed by 1 base and J by 2 bases, leaving 7 bases between them. Per germline, CDR1 SGHTA and CDR2 FQGNSA. The CDR3 has 14 residues. DNA for the CDR3: TGTGCCAGCAGCTTAGGGGGCTTCACAGATACGCAGTATTTT. This gives the protein CASSLGGFTDTQYF.

The chain combines TRBV3-1 (or the pseudogene TRBV3-2) with TRBJ1-3; possible D gene TRBD1, 5 bases. The V gene lost 0 bases and the J gene lost 3 bases, with 9 bases spanning the gap. The CDR3 length is 15 residues. Germline V gene sequence: CDR1 LGHDT, CDR2 YNNKEL (reference sequence). CDR3 sequence reads: CASSQDAGGGNTIYF. CDR3 DNA: TGTGCCAGCAGCCAAGATGCCGGGGGTGGAAACACCATATATTTT.

V and J are TRBV4-1 and TRBJ1-1, with 11 bases lining up with TRBD1. Germline V CDR1 and CDR2: MGHRA, YSYEKL. Unmatched junction bases numbered 4, after V lost 4 bases and J lost 0 bases. This CDR3 comprises 16 residues. CDR3 bases: TGCGCCAGCAGCCTAGGACAGGGGGCAATGAACACTGAAGCTTTCTTT. It yields the protein CASSLGQGAMNTEAFF.